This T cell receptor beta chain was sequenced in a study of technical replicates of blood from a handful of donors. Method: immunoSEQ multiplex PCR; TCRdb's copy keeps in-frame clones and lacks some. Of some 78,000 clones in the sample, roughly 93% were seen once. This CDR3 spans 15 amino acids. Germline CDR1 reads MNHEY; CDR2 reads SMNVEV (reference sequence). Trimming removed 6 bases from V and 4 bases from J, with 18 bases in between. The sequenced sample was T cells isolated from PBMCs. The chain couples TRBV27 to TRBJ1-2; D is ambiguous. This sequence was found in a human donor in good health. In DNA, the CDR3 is TGTGCCAGCAGCCCCTTCGGGGAGGAGTCCTATGGCTACACCTTC. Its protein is CASSPFGEESYGYTF.